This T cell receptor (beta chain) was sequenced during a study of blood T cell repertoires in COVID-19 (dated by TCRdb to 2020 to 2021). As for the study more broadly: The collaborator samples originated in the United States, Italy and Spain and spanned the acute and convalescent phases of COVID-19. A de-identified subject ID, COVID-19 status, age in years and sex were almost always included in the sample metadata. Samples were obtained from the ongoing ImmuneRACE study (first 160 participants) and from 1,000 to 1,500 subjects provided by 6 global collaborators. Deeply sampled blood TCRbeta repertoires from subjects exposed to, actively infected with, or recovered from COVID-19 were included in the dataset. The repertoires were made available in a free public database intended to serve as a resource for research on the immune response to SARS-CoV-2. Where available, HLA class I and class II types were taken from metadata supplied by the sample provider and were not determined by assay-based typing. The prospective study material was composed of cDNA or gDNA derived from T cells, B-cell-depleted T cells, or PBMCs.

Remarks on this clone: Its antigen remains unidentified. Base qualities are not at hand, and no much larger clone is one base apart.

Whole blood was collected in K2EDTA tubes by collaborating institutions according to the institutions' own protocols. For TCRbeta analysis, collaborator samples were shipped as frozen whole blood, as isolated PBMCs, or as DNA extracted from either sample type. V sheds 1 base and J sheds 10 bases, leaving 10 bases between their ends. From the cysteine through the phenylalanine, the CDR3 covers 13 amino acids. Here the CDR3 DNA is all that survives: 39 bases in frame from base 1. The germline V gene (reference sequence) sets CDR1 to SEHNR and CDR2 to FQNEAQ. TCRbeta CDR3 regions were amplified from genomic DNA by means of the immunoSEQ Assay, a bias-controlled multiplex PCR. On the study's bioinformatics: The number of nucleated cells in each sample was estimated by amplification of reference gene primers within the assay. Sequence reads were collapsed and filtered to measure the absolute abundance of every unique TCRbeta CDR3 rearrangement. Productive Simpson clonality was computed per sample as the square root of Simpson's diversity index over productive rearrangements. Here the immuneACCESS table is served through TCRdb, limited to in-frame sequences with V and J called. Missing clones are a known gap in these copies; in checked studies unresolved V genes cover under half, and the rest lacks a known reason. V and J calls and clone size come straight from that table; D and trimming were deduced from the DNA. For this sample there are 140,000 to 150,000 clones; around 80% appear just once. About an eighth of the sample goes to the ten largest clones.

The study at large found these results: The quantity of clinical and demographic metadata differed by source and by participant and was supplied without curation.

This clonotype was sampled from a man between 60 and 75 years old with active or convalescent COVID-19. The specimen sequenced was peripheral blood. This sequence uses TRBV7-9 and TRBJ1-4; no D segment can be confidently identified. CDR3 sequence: CASSLVSSRKLFF. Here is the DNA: TGTGCCAGCAGCTTAGTCTCCAGTCGAAAACTGTTTTTT.